The rows below give T cell receptor beta chains drawn from one sample of a study of PD-1 blockade in classical Hodgkin lymphoma. The protocol was immunoSEQ multiplex PCR, while the TCRdb copy is restricted to in-frame clones and leaves out a portion. The sample includes more than 40,000 clones, around 78% seen only once; the top ten take more than 35%. Source: peripheral blood mononuclear cells (PBMCs), taken before the fourth cycle of nivolumab. These receptors originate from a human donor with classical Hodgkin lymphoma. Both conserved end residues are part of each CDR3. The D gene is left open where the match is weak. Clone size is not always given. Where it is, it says once, few, many or a class for expanded clones.

D: NA
J: TRBJ2-3
size: NA
V: TRBV30
DNA: TGTGCCTGGAGTGAACAGCGGGGCCAGGGGGATACGCAGTATTTT
CDR3: CAWSEQRGQGDTQYF

D: TRBD1
J: TRBJ1-4
size: NA
V: TRBV19
DNA: TGTGCCAGTAGTATAGATTGGACAGGGACGAGGAGTAATGAAAAACTGTTTTTT
CDR3: CASSIDWTGTRSNEKLFF

D: NA
J: TRBJ1-2
size: once
V: TRBV6-6
DNA: TGTGCCAGCACCCGATCCGGGGCGGACCGTTCCTATGGCTACACCTTC
CDR3: CASTRSGADRSYGYTF

D: NA
J: TRBJ1-1
size: NA
V: TRBV25-1
DNA: TGTGCCAGCCAAAGGGGCAGCTACACTGAAGCTTTCTTT
CDR3: CASQRGSYTEAFF

D: TRBD2
J: TRBJ2-1
size: NA
V: TRBV7-3
DNA: TGTGCCAGCAGCTTATGGGGGACTAGCGGGTGGAATGAGCAGTTCTTC
CDR3: CASSLWGTSGWNEQFF

D: NA
J: TRBJ2-3
size: NA
V: TRBV5-6
DNA: TGTGCCAGCAGCTCAACTCCAGGGGGCACAGATACGCAGTATTTT
CDR3: CASSSTPGGTDTQYF

D: TRBD1
J: TRBJ1-1
size: NA
V: TRBV7-9
DNA: TGTGCCAGCAGCTCCGACGCCGACAGGGCCAACACTGAAGCTTTCTTT
CDR3: CASSSDADRANTEAFF

D: TRBD1
J: TRBJ1-6
size: NA
V: TRBV6-1
DNA: TGTGCCAGCCGGATGACAGGGGCCATTAATTCACCCCTCCACTTT
CDR3: CASRMTGAINSPLHF

D: NA
J: TRBJ2-7
size: NA
V: TRBV4-3
DNA: TGCGCCAGCAGCCAAGAGTGGTTGAGGGAAGGGGGCGAGCAGTACTTC
CDR3: CASSQEWLREGGEQYF

D: NA
J: TRBJ1-1
size: few
V: TRBV6-1
DNA: TGTGCCAGCAGTGGCGGGACACCAAGAGTAGCTTTCTTT
CDR3: CASSGGTPRVAFF

D: NA
J: TRBJ2-3
size: NA
V: TRBV11-3
DNA: TGTGCCAGCAGCTTGGCCAGGGCCCAGTATTTT
CDR3: CASSLARAQYF

D: NA
J: TRBJ2-7
size: NA
V: TRBV11-3
DNA: TGTGCCAGCAGCTTATCCCCAAGGGCCGAGCAGTACTTC
CDR3: CASSLSPRAEQYF

D: TRBD1
J: TRBJ2-7
size: NA
V: TRBV28
DNA: TGTGCCAGCAGTTCCGACAGGGGGACCTACGAGCAGTACTTC
CDR3: CASSSDRGTYEQYF

D: NA
J: TRBJ2-1
size: NA
V: TRBV2
DNA: TGTGCCAGCAAGTCGGTCAGGGGATCCAATGAGCAGTTCTTC
CDR3: CASKSVRGSNEQFF

D: TRBD1
J: TRBJ2-5
size: once
V: TRBV5-1
DNA: TGCGCCAGCAAGAGGAGGTCCGGACAGGGTACCCAAGAGACCCAGTACTTC
CDR3: CASKRRSGQGTQETQYF

D: NA
J: TRBJ2-6
size: NA
V: TRBV9
DNA: TGTGCCAGCAGCGCCACACCGTCTGGGGCCAACGTCCTGACTTTC
CDR3: CASSATPSGANVLTF

D: TRBD1
J: TRBJ2-6
size: NA
V: TRBV11-3
DNA: TGTGCCAGCAGCTCCCACATCGGACAGGGGGTTTCTGGGGCCAACGTCCTGACTTTC
CDR3: CASSSHIGQGVSGANVLTF

D: TRBD1
J: TRBJ2-3
size: NA
V: TRBV7-9
DNA: TGTGCCAGCAGCCCGGGACAGGTTAGCACAGATACGCAGTATTTT
CDR3: CASSPGQVSTDTQYF

D: TRBD1
J: TRBJ2-7
size: NA
V: TRBV6-5
DNA: TGTGCCGCCGGAACAGGGGGCAACGAGCAGTACTTT
CDR3: CAAGTGGNEQYF

D: NA
J: TRBJ1-6
size: NA
V: TRBV5-6
DNA: TGTGCCAGCAGCTCTCCCGGGACCTATTATAATTCACCCCTCCACTTT
CDR3: CASSSPGTYYNSPLHF

D: TRBD1
J: TRBJ1-2
size: NA
V: TRBV28
DNA: TGTGCCAGCAGTTTACAGGGGGAGATCTATGGCTACACCTTC
CDR3: CASSLQGEIYGYTF

D: NA
J: TRBJ1-2
size: once
V: TRBV6-6
DNA: TGTGCCAGCTCAGTCAGGGGCGAGGGCTACACCTTC
CDR3: CASSVRGEGYTF

D: TRBD1
J: TRBJ1-3
size: NA
V: TRBV28
DNA: TGTGCCAGCAGTTTCCATGGACAGGGACGAAACACCATATATTTT
CDR3: CASSFHGQGRNTIYF

D: NA
J: TRBJ1-2
size: few
V: TRBV19
DNA: TGTGCCAGTAGTAATACAGGGCTGGCCTCTAATGGCTACACCTTC
CDR3: CASSNTGLASNGYTF

D: TRBD2
J: TRBJ2-5
size: NA
V: TRBV6-6
DNA: TGTGCCAGCAGTCCGCGGGGGGTGGAGACCCAGTACTTC
CDR3: CASSPRGVETQYF

D: NA
J: TRBJ2-7
size: few
V: TRBV30
DNA: TGTGCCTGGAACAAGTGGCAGAAGGGCGAGCAGTACTTC
CDR3: CAWNKWQKGEQYF

D: NA
J: TRBJ1-1
size: medium-sized
V: TRBV11-3
DNA: TGTGCCAGCAGCTCACAGGACAGCACTGAAGCTTTCTTT
CDR3: CASSSQDSTEAFF

D: NA
J: TRBJ2-2
size: NA
V: TRBV7-2
DNA: TGTGCCAGCAGTAAGGGCACCACCGGGGAGCTGTTTTTT
CDR3: CASSKGTTGELFF

D: TRBD1
J: TRBJ1-5
size: NA
V: TRBV19
DNA: TGTGCCAGTAGTTCATCGGGACAGGGCCTCAATCAGCCCCAGCATTTT
CDR3: CASSSSGQGLNQPQHF

D: NA
J: TRBJ2-5
size: NA
V: TRBV7-3
DNA: TGTGCCAGCAGCTTTACCCCACAAGAGACCCAGTACTTC
CDR3: CASSFTPQETQYF

D: NA
J: TRBJ1-4
size: NA
V: TRBV6-5
DNA: TGTGCCAGCAGACTCGGACAGCTTAATGAAAAACTGTTTTTT
CDR3: CASRLGQLNEKLFF

D: NA
J: TRBJ1-5
size: few
V: TRBV28
DNA: TGTGCCAGCCGGGGGTCAAGCAATCAGCCCCAGCATTTT
CDR3: CASRGSSNQPQHF

D: NA
J: TRBJ1-3
size: NA
V: TRBV7-9
DNA: TGTGCCAGCAGCTTTTCCGGGGGCGGAAACACCATATATTTT
CDR3: CASSFSGGGNTIYF

D: TRBD1
J: TRBJ2-1
size: NA
V: TRBV10-2
DNA: TGCGCCAGCAGGGGGACAGGGATAGATGAGCAGTTCTTC
CDR3: CASRGTGIDEQFF

D: NA
J: TRBJ1-4
size: NA
V: TRBV28
DNA: TGTGCCAGCAGTTCTGCGAGTGAAAAACTGTTTTTT
CDR3: CASSSASEKLFF

D: NA
J: TRBJ2-7
size: NA
V: TRBV21-1
DNA: TGTGCCAGCAGCAAAATAGAGCGGGGGCCCTCCTACGAGCAGTACTTC
CDR3: CASSKIERGPSYEQYF

D: NA
J: TRBJ1-2
size: NA
V: TRBV6-5
DNA: TGTGCCAGCAGTTACGGGAGCTATGGCTACACCTTC
CDR3: CASSYGSYGYTF

D: TRBD1
J: TRBJ1-6
size: NA
V: TRBV2
DNA: TGTGCCAGCAGTTCCGGGACAGGCTCTCTATATAATTCACCCCTCCACTTT
CDR3: CASSSGTGSLYNSPLHF

D: NA
J: TRBJ2-5
size: NA
V: TRBV9
DNA: TGTGCCAGCAGCGTAGGTTGGGGGGACCAAGAGACCCAGTACTTC
CDR3: CASSVGWGDQETQYF

D: NA
J: TRBJ1-3
size: NA
V: TRBV7-9
DNA: TGTGCCAGCAGTAGGGACACATCGGGAAACACCATATATTTT
CDR3: CASSRDTSGNTIYF

D: NA
J: TRBJ1-1
size: NA
V: TRBV29-1
DNA: TGCAGCGTTGCGGGGGGGCATTTAGGTGAAGCTTTCTTT
CDR3: CSVAGGHLGEAFF

D: TRBD1
J: TRBJ1-1
size: few
V: TRBV6-5
DNA: TGTGCCAGCAGTTACGTGACCCAGGGGGATAGGACTGAAGCTTTCTTT
CDR3: CASSYVTQGDRTEAFF

D: NA
J: TRBJ1-6
size: NA
V: TRBV28
DNA: TGTGCCAGCAGTGGCGTCGGGGGTCAGAATTCACCCCTCCACTTT
CDR3: CASSGVGGQNSPLHF

D: NA
J: TRBJ1-2
size: NA
V: TRBV5-1
DNA: TGCGCCAGCAGCCCACAACTGGACGGGTATGGCTACACCTTC
CDR3: CASSPQLDGYGYTF

D: NA
J: TRBJ2-7
size: NA
V: TRBV6-6
DNA: TGTGCCAGCAGTGCGACAGGCACCTACGAGCAGTACTTC
CDR3: CASSATGTYEQYF

D: TRBD1
J: TRBJ1-4
size: NA
V: TRBV27
DNA: TGTGCCAGCAGTCACAGGGGGGCAGGTGAAAAACTGTTTTTT
CDR3: CASSHRGAGEKLFF

D: NA
J: TRBJ2-5
size: NA
V: TRBV21-1
DNA: TGTGCCAGCAGCAACGGACAGGGGGTAGAGACCCAGTACTTC
CDR3: CASSNGQGVETQYF

D: NA
J: TRBJ1-1
size: NA
V: TRBV7-9
DNA: TGTGCCAGCAGCCCCCAGGCGAACACTGAAGCTTTCTTT
CDR3: CASSPQANTEAFF

D: NA
J: TRBJ1-6
size: NA
V: TRBV5-1
DNA: TGCGCCAGCAGCTTTGCGGATCCATATAATTCACCCCTCCACTTT
CDR3: CASSFADPYNSPLHF

D: NA
J: TRBJ1-2
size: NA
V: TRBV4-3
DNA: TGCGCCAGCAGCCAAACTCCGAGGACCTATGGCTACACCTTC
CDR3: CASSQTPRTYGYTF